The clone carrying this TCR beta chain was observed at least ten times. The antigen is undetermined. The sample belongs to a study of early T cells in non-severe SARS-CoV-2 infection. Study background: Bulk RNA taken from unsorted whole blood was sequenced, leaving chains unpaired.

With 4 bases removed from V and 1 base from J, the gap between germline ends came to 17 bases. The CDR3 contains 16 residues. Germline CDR1 is DFQATT and CDR2 is SNEGSKA (reference sequence). Study-wide results and caveats: CD4 and private specificities were missed by VDJdb matching, which favored anti-spike CD8 responses.

Unique molecular identifiers were added to individual cDNA molecules. Via MiXCR, TCRdb re-called the 5' RACE reads, giving one row per CDR3 protein. The sample records approximately 33,000 distinct CDR3 sequences, approximately 5.3% being singletons. This clonotype originated in an adult who was a healthcare worker with PCR-confirmed SARS-CoV-2 infection or an uninfected control (not recorded which). Sample: whole blood. The V gene is TRBV20-1, the J gene TRBJ2-1; no firm D call. The CDR3 DNA is TGCAGTGCTACCCCCGGGCACGCTTCTTCCTACAATGAGCAGTTCTTC. This codes for CSATPGHASSYNEQFF.